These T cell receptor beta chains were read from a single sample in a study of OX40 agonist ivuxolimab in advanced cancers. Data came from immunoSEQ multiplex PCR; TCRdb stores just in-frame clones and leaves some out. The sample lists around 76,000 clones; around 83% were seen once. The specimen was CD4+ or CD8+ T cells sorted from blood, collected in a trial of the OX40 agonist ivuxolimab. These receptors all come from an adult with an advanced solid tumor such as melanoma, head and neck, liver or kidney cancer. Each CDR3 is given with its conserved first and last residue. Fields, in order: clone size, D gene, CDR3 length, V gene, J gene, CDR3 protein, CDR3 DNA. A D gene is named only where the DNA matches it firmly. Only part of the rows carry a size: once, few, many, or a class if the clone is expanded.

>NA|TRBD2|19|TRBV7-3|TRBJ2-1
CASRPPGLAGGPSYNEQFF
TGTGCCAGCAGACCCCCGGGACTAGCGGGAGGGCCCTCCTACAATGAGCAGTTCTTC
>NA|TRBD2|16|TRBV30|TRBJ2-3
CAWTLGLAGAGDTQYF
TGTGCCTGGACTCTGGGACTAGCGGGAGCGGGAGATACGCAGTATTTT
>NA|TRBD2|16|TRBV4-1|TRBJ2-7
CASSQDRIGGEEEQYF
TGCGCCAGCAGCCAAGATCGGATCGGGGGGGAAGAAGAGCAGTACTTC
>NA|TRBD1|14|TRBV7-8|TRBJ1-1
CASSYQGQTLKLWF
TGTGCCAGCAGCTACCAGGGACAGACCCTGAAGCTTTGGTTT
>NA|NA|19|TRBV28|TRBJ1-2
CASSLIFPKVPARNYGYTF
TGTGCCAGCAGTTTGATCTTCCCTAAAGTCCCGGCAAGAAACTATGGCTACACCTTC
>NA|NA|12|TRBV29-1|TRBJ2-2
CSVAAGPGELFF
TGCAGCGTTGCTGCGGGGCCCGGGGAGCTGTTTTTT
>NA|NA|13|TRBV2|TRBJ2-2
CASSEDWGGELFF
TGTGCCAGCAGTGAAGATTGGGGAGGGGAGCTGTTTTTT
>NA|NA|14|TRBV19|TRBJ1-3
CASSTGKNRHTIYF
TGTGCCAGTAGTACAGGGAAAAATCGACACACCATATATTTT
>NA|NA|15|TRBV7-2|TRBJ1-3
CASSLGAFSGNTIYF
TGTGCCAGCAGCTTAGGGGCCTTCTCTGGAAACACCATATATTTT
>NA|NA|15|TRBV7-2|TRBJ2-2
CASSLDRLGGGELFF
TGTGCCAGCAGCTTGGACAGACTGGGCGGGGGGGAGCTGTTTTTT
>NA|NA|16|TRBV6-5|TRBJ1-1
CASSYHRSDLGTEAFF
TGTGCCAGCAGTTACCACCGGTCGGACCTTGGAACTGAAGCTTTCTTT
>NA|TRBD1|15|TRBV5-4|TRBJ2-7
CASSFLQGAKYEQYF
TGTGCCAGCAGCTTTCTCCAGGGGGCAAAGTACGAGCAGTACTTC
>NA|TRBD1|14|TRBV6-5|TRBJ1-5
CASRQGASNQPQHF
TGTGCCAGCAGGCAGGGGGCAAGCAATCAGCCCCAGCATTTT
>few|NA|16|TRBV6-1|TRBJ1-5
CASSEERFRSNQPQHF
TGTGCCAGCAGTGAAGAACGGTTTAGGAGCAATCAGCCCCAGCATTTT
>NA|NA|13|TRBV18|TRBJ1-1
CASSLTENTEAFF
TGTGCCAGCTCGCTGACCGAGAACACTGAAGCTTTCTTT
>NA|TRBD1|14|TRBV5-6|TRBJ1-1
CASSDYGQGGLAFF
TGTGCCAGCAGCGATTATGGACAGGGAGGTTTAGCTTTCTTT
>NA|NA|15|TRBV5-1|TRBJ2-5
CASSSRDSDRETQYF
TGCGCCAGCAGCTCTAGGGACTCCGATAGGGAGACCCAGTACTTC
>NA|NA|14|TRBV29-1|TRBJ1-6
CSASGGSQASPLHF
TGCAGCGCCAGCGGGGGGTCACAGGCTTCACCCCTCCACTTT
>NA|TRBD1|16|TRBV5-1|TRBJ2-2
CASSLTRDRGTGELFF
TGCGCCAGCAGCTTGACCCGGGACAGGGGAACCGGGGAGCTGTTTTTT
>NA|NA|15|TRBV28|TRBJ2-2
CASSFARRGTGELFF
TGTGCCAGCAGTTTCGCCCGACGGGGAACCGGGGAGCTGTTTTTT
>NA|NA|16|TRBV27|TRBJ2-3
CASRALTSLVVNTQYF
TGTGCCAGCAGGGCGCTCACAAGTCTAGTTGTAAATACGCAGTATTTT
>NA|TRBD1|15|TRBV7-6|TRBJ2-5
CASSLAGTGTAVQYF
TGTGCCAGCAGCTTAGCCGGGACCGGGACAGCGGTGCAGTACTTC
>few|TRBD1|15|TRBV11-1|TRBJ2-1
CASSSLGGGRDEQFF
TGTGCCAGCAGCTCATTAGGGGGCGGGCGGGATGAGCAGTTCTTC
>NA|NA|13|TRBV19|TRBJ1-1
CASSMGTYTEAFF
TGTGCCAGTAGTATGGGGACCTACACTGAAGCTTTCTTT
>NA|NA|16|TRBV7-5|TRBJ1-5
CVRSFRDSPYHQPQHF
TGTGTCAGAAGCTTTCGTGATTCTCCATACCACCAGCCCCAGCATTTT
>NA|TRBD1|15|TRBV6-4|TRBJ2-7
CASSISGTGGYEQYF
TGTGCCAGCAGTATCTCCGGGACAGGGGGCTACGAGCAGTACTTC
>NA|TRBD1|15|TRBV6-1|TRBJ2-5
CASSTGTGRQETQYF
TGTGCCAGCAGTACCGGGACAGGGCGACAAGAGACCCAGTACTTC
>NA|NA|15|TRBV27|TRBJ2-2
CASSRLEVNTGELFF
TGTGCCAGCAGTAGATTAGAGGTGAACACCGGGGAGCTGTTTTTT
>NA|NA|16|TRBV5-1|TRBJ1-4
CASRRVGTTTNEKLFF
TGCGCCAGCAGGCGGGTGGGGACAACAACTAATGAAAAACTGTTTTTT
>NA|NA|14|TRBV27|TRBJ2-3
CAGSSNGVGDTQYF
TGTGCCGGCAGCTCCAACGGGGTCGGAGATACGCAGTATTTT
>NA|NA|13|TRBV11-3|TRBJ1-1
CASSHNSGTEAFF
TGTGCCAGCAGCCATAACTCGGGCACTGAAGCTTTCTTT
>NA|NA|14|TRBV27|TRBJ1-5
CASSFQGRRQPQHF
TGTGCCAGCAGTTTCCAGGGAAGAAGGCAGCCCCAGCATTTT
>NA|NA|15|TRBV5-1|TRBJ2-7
CASTKGLQSVDEQYF
TGCGCCAGCACTAAGGGCTTACAGTCCGTCGACGAGCAGTACTTC
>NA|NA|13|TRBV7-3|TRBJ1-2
CASSLRGHYGYTF
TGTGCCAGCAGCTTAAGGGGGCACTATGGCTACACCTTC
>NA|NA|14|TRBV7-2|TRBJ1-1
CASSSGPMNTEAFF
TGTGCCAGCAGCTCAGGCCCTATGAACACTGAAGCTTTCTTT
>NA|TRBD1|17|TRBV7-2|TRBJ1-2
CASSLVTGGPPFYGYTF
TGTGCCAGCAGCTTAGTAACAGGGGGCCCCCCATTCTATGGCTACACCTTC
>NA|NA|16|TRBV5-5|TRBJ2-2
CASSFPLGGGTGELFF
TGTGCCAGCAGCTTCCCTCTCGGTGGGGGCACCGGGGAGCTGTTTTTT
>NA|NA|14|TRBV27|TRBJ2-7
CASSHNGFKGEQYF
TGTGCCAGCAGTCACAACGGGTTTAAAGGCGAGCAGTACTTC
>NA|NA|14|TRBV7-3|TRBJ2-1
CASSYGFRSDEQFF
TGTGCCAGCAGCTATGGCTTCCGGTCGGATGAGCAGTTCTTC
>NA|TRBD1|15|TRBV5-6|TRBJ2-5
CASSLDRGIQETQYF
TGTGCCAGCAGCTTGGACAGGGGTATCCAAGAGACCCAGTACTTC
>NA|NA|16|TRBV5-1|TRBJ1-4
CASSYSGLSTNEKLFF
TGCGCCAGCAGCTACAGCGGACTTTCAACTAATGAAAAACTGTTTTTT
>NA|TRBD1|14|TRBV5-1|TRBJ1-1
CASSLEGANTEAFF
TGCGCCAGCAGCTTAGAGGGGGCGAACACTGAAGCTTTCTTT
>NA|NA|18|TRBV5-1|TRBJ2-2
CASSLAGGGDMNTGELFF
TGCGCCAGCAGCTTGGCTGGCGGGGGCGACATGAACACCGGGGAGCTGTTTTTT
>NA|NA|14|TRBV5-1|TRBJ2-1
CASSLTVRNNEQFF
TGCGCCAGCAGCCTCACGGTTCGCAACAATGAGCAGTTCTTC
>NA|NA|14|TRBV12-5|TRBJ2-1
CASGLGTDVNEQFF
TGTGCTAGTGGTTTGGGGACGGATGTCAATGAGCAGTTCTTC
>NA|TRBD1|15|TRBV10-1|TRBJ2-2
CASSELAGGAGELFF
TGCGCCAGCAGTGAGTTAGCAGGGGGAGCCGGGGAGCTGTTTTTT
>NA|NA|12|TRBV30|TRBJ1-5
CALMTGNQPQHF
TGTGCCTTAATGACGGGCAATCAGCCCCAGCATTTT
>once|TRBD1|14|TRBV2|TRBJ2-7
CASSGGQSSYEQYF
TGTGCCAGCAGTGGGGGACAGAGCTCCTACGAGCAGTACTTC
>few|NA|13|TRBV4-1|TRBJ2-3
CASSRERADTQYF
TGCGCCAGCAGCCGGGAGAGGGCAGATACGCAGTATTTT
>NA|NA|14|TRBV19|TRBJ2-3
CASSIMVATDTQYF
TGTGCCAGTAGTATCATGGTGGCAACAGATACGCAGTATTTT
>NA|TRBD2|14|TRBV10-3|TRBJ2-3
CGTGASGSGGTQYF
TGTGGTACCGGGGCTAGCGGGAGCGGGGGTACGCAGTATTTT
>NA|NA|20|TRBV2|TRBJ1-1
CASNPRGLAGNNIRYTEAFF
TGTGCCAGCAACCCAAGGGGCCTAGCTGGAAATAACATCAGGTACACTGAAGCTTTCTTT
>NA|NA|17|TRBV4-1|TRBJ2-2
CASSNKMRTGPAGELFF
TGCGCCAGCAGCAACAAGATGAGGACGGGGCCGGCCGGGGAGCTGTTTTTT
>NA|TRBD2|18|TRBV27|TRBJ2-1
CASSPWTSGISSYNEQFF
TGTGCCAGCAGTCCTTGGACTAGCGGCATTAGCTCCTACAATGAGCAGTTCTTC
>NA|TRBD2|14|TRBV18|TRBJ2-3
CASSPPTSSDTQYF
TGTGCCAGCTCACCACCGACTAGCTCAGATACGCAGTATTTT
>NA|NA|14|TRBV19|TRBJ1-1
CASSKVGVRTEAFF
TGTGCCAGTAGTAAAGTAGGGGTTAGGACTGAAGCTTTCTTT
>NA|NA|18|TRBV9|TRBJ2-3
CASSVDMIEGRSTDTQYF
TGTGCCAGCAGCGTAGATATGATTGAGGGGAGAAGCACAGATACGCAGTATTTT
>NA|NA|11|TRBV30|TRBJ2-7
CAWSEAVKQYF
TGTGCCTGGAGTGAAGCGGTTAAGCAGTACTTC
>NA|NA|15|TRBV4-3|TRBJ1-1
CASSQDRSGLMGAFF
TGCGCCAGCAGCCAAGATAGGTCGGGATTAATGGGAGCTTTCTTT
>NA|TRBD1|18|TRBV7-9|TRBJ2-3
CASSLGFDGDRAKDTQYF
TGTGCCAGCAGCTTAGGTTTCGATGGAGACAGGGCGAAAGATACGCAGTATTTT